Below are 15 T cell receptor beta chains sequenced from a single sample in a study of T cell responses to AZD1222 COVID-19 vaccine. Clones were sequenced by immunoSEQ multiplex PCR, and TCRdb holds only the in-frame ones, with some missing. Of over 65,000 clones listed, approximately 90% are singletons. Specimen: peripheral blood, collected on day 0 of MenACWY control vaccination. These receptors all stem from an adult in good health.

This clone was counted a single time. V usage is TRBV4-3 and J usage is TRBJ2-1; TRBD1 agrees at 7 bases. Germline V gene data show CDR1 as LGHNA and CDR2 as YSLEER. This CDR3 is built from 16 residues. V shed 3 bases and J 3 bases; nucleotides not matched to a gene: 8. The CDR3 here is CASSHYGQDFYNEQFF. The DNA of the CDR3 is TGCGCCAGCAGCCACTATGGACAGGACTTCTACAATGAGCAGTTCTTC.

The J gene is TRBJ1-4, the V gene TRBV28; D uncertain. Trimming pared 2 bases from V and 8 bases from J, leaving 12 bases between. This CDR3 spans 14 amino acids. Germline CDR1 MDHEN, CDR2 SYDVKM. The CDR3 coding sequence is TGTGCCAGCAGTTTAGAGGGATTTGGGGAAAAACTGTTTTTT. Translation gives CASSLEGFGEKLFF.

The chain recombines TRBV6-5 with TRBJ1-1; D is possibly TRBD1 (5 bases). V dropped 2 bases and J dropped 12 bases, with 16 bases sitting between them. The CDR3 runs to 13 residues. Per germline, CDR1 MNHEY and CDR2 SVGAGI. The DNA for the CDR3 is TGTGCCAGCAGTTACGGGGTCGGAGGGGTAACTTTCTTT. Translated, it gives CASSYGVGGVTFF.

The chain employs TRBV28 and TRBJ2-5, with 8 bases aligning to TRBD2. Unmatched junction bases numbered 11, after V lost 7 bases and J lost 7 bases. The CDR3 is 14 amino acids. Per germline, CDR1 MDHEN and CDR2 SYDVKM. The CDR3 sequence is CASTPGGASGTQYF. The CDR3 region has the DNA TGTGCCAGCACCCCGGGGGGGGCGAGTGGGACCCAGTACTTC.

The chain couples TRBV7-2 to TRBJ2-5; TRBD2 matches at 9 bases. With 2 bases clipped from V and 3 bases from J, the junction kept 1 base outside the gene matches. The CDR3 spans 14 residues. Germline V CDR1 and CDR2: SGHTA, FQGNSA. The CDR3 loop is CASSLRLAEETQYF. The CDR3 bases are TGTGCCAGCAGCTTAAGACTAGCGGAAGAGACCCAGTACTTC.

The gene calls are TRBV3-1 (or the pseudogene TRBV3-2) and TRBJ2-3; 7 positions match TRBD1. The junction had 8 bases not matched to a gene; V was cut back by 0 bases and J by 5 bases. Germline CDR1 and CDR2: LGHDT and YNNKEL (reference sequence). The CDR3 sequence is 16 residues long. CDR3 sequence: CASSQEEGGRGDTQYF. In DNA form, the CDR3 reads TGTGCCAGCAGCCAAGAGGAAGGGGGCCGGGGAGATACGCAGTATTTT.

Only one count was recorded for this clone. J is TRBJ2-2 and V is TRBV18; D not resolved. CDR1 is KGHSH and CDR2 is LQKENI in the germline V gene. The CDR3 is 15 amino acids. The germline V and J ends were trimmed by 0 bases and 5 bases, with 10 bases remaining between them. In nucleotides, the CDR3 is TGTGCCAGCTCACCACCGGCATCCTCTACCGGGGAGCTGTTTTTT. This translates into CASSPPASSTGELFF.

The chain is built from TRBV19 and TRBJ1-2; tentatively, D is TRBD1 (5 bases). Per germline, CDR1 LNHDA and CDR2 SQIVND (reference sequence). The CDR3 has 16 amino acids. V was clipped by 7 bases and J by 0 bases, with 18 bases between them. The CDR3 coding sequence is TGTGCCAGTACCCACGTGGGAGGGGAGGCTAACTATGGCTACACCTTC. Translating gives CASTHVGGEANYGYTF.

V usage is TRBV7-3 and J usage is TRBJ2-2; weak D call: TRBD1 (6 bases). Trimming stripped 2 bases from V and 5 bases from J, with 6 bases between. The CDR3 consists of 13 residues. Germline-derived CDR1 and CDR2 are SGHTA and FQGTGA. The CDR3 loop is CASSLQGTGELFF. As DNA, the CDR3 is TGTGCCAGCAGCTTACAGGGGACCGGGGAGCTGTTTTTT.

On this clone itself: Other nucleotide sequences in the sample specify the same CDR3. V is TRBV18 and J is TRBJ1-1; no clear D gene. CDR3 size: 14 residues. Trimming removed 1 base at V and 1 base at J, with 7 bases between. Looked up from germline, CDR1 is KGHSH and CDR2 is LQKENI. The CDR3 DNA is TGTGCCAGCTCACCACTTCAAGGGAACACTGAAGCTTTCTTT. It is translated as CASSPLQGNTEAFF.

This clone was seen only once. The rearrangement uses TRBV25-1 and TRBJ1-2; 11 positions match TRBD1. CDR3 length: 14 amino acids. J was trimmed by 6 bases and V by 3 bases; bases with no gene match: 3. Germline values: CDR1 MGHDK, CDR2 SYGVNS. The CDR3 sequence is CASSDGQGAHGYTF. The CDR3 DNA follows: TGTGCCAGCAGTGATGGACAGGGGGCCCATGGCTACACCTTC.

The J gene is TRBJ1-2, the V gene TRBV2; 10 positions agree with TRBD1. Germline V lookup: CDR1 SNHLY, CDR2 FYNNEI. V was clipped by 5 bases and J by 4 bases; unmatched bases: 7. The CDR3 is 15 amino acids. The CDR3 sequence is CASSRDRGGIYGYTF. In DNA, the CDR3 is TGTGCCAGCAGTAGGGACAGGGGCGGGATCTATGGCTACACCTTC.

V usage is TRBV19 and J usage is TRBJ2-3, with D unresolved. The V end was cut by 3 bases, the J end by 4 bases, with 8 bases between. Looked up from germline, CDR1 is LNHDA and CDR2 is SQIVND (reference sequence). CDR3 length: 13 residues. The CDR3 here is CASSITAADTQYF. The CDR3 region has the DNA TGTGCCAGTAGTATTACAGCCGCAGATACGCAGTATTTT.

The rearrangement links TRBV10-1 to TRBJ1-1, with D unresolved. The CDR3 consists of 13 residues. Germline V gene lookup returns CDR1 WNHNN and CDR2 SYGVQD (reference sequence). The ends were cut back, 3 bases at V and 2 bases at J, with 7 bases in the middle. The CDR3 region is CASSDDGNTEAFF. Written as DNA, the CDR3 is TGCGCCAGCAGTGATGACGGTAACACTGAAGCTTTCTTT.

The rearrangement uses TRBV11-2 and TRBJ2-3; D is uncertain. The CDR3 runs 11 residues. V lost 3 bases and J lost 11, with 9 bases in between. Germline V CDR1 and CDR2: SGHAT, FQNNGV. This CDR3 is CASSFSTGQYF. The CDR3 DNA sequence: TGTGCCAGCAGCTTTTCAACGGGGCAGTATTTT.